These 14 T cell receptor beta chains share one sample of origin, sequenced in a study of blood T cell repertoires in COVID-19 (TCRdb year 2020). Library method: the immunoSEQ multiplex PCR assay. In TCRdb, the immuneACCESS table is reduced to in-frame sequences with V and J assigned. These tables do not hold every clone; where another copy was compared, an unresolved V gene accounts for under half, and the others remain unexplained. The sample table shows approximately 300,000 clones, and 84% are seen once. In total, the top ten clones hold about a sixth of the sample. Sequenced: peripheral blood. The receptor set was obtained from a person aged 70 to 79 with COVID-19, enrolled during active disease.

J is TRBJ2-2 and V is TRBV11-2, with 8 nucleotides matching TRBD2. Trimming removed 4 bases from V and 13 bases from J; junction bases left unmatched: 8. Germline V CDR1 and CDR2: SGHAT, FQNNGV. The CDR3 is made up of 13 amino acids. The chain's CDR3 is CASSYPGGRGLFF. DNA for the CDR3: TGTGCCAGCAGCTACCCGGGGGGGAGAGGGCTGTTTTTT. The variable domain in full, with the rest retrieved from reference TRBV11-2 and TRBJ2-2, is EAGVAQSPRYKIIEKRQSVAFWCNPISGHATLYWYQQILGQGPKLLIQFQNNGVVDDSQLPKDRFSAERLKGVDSTLKIQPAKLEDSAVYLCASSYPGGRGLFFGEGSRLTVL.

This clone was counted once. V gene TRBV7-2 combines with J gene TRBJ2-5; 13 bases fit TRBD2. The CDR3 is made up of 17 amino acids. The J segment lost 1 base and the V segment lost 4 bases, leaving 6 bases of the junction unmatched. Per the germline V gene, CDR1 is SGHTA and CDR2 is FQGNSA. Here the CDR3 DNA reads TGTGCCAGCAGCTCCTGGACTAGCGGGGGCCCCCAAGAGACCCAGTACTTC. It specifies CASSSWTSGGPQETQYF.

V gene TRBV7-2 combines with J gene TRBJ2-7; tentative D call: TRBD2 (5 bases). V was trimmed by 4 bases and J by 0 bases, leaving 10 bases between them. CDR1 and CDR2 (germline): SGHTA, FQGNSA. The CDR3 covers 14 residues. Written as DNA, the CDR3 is TGTGCCAGCAGCTCACGGGGAACCTCCTACGAGCAGTACTTC. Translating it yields CASSSRGTSYEQYF.

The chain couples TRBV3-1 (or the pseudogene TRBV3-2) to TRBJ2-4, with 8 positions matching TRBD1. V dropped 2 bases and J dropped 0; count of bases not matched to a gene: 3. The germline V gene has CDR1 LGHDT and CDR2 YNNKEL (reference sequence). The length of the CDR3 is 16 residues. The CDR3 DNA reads TGTGCCAGCAGCCAAACGACAGGGGTAGCCAAAAACATTCAGTACTTC. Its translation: CASSQTTGVAKNIQYF.

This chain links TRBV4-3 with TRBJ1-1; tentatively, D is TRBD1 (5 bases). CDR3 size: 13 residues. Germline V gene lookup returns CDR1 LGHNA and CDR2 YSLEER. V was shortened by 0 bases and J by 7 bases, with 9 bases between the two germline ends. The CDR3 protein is CASSQDRAVEAFF. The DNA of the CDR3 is TGCGCCAGCAGCCAAGACAGGGCAGTTGAAGCTTTCTTT.

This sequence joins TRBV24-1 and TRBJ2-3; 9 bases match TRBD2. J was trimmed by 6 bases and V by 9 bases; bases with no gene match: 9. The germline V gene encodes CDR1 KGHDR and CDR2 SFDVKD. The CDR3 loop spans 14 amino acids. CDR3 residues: CATALGGGADTQYF. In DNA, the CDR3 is TGTGCCACCGCTTTGGGCGGGGGGGCGGATACGCAGTATTTT.

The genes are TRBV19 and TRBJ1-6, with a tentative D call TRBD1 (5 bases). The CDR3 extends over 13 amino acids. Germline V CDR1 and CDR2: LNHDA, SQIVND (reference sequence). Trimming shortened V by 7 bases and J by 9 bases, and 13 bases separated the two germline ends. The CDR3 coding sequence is TGTGCCAGTAACCCGGGACTCGGTTCACCCCTCCACTTT. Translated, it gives CASNPGLGSPLHF. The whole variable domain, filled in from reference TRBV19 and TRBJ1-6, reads DGGITQSPKYLFRKEGQNVTLSCEQNLNHDAMYWYRQDPGQGLRLIYYSQIVNDFQKGDIAEGYSVSREKKESFPLTVTSAQKNPTAFYLCASNPGLGSPLHFGNGTRLTVT.

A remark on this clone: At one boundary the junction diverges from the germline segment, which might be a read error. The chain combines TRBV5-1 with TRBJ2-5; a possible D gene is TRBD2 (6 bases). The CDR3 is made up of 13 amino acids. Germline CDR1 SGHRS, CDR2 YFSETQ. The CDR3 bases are TGCGCCAGCAGGTTGGAGGGGCAAGAGACCCAGTACTTC. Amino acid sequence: CASRLEGQETQYF.

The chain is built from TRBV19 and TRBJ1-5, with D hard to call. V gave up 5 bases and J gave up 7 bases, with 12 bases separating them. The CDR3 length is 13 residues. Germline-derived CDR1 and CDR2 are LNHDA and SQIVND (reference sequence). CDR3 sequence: CASSPDGGQPQHF. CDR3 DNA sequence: TGTGCCAGTAGTCCTGACGGAGGCCAGCCCCAGCATTTT.

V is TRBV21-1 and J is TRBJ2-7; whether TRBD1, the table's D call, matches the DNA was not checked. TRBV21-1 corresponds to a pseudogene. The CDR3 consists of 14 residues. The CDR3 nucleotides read TGTGCCAGCAGCAAAGTTGGCAGGGGGTACGAGCAGTACTTC. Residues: CASSKVGRGYEQYF.

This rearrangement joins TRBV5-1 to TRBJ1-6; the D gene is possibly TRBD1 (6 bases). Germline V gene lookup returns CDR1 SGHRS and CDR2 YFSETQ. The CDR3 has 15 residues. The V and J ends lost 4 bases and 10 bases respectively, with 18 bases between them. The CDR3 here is CASSIGDMAGSPLHF. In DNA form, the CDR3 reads TGCGCCAGCAGCATAGGGGACATGGCAGGATCACCCCTCCACTTT.

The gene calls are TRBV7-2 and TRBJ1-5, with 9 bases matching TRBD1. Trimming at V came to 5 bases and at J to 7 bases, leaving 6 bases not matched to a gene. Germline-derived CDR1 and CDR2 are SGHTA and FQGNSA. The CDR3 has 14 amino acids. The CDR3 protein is CASSPGTGNQPQHF. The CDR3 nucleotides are TGTGCCAGCAGCCCCGGGACAGGGAACCAGCCCCAGCATTTT.

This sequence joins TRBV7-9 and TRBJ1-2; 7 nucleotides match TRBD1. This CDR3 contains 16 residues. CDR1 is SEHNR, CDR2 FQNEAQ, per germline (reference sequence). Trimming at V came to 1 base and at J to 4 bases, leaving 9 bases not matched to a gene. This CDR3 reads CASSLGTGQQFYGYTF. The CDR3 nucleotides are TGTGCCAGCAGCTTAGGGACGGGACAGCAATTCTATGGCTACACCTTC.

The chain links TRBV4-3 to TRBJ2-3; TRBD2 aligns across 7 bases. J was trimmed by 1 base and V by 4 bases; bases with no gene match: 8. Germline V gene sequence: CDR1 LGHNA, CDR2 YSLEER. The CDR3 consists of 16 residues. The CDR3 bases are TGCGCCAGCAGCCGGGGGGAGGGAACGGGCACAGATACGCAGTATTTT. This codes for CASSRGEGTGTDTQYF.